This T cell receptor (beta chain) was sequenced for a study of draining lymph node invasion in breast cancer. TCRdb re-derived calls from the bulk RNA-seq reads in MiXCR, one entry per CDR3 protein. The top ten clones hold roughly a tenth of a sample with 1,100 or so distinct CDR3 sequences, about 60% of them seen once. Memory regulatory T cells were sorted as CD4+ CD45RA- CD25high cells. V was trimmed by 3 bases and J by 4 bases, leaving 16 bases between them. The CDR3 length is 15 residues. The germline gives CDR1 KGHSH, CDR2 LQKENI. This clonotype was seen more than once but under ten times. Sequencing was done on a sample of sorted memory Tregs from a lymph node. V usage is TRBV18 and J usage is TRBJ2-7, with D possibly TRBD1 on 7 matching bases. This sequence originates from a female donor with luminal breast cancer. The CDR3 bases are TGTGCCAGCTCACCCGTCCAGGGGGGCCAATACGAGCAGTACTTC. It is translated as CASSPVQGGQYEQYF.